This T cell receptor beta chain was sequenced for a study of T-cell reconstitution after alpha-beta-depleted transplantation in children. V was pared by 3 bases and J by 3 bases, with 10 bases of the junction left unmatched. Germline CDR1 is DFQATT and CDR2 is SNEGSKA (reference sequence). This CDR3 has 16 residues. A library of TCRbeta sequences, prepared with unique molecular identifiers, was generated. TCRdb ran MiXCR on the PCR reads and lists one entry per CDR3 protein. The data contain a few hundred thousand distinct CDR3 sequences, about 9.3% of them singletons. The TCR originated in a human donor who donated a stem cell graft to a child with acute lymphoblastic leukemia. This specimen consisted of PBMCs from the stem cell graft donor, obtained from the stem cell graft. The chain uses TRBV20-1 and TRBJ2-3; TRBD2 aligns across 9 bases. CDR3 nucleotide sequence: TGCAGTGCTAGGGGGCGGGAGGGCACCTGGACAGATACGCAGTATTTT. Amino acid sequence: CSARGREGTWTDTQYF.